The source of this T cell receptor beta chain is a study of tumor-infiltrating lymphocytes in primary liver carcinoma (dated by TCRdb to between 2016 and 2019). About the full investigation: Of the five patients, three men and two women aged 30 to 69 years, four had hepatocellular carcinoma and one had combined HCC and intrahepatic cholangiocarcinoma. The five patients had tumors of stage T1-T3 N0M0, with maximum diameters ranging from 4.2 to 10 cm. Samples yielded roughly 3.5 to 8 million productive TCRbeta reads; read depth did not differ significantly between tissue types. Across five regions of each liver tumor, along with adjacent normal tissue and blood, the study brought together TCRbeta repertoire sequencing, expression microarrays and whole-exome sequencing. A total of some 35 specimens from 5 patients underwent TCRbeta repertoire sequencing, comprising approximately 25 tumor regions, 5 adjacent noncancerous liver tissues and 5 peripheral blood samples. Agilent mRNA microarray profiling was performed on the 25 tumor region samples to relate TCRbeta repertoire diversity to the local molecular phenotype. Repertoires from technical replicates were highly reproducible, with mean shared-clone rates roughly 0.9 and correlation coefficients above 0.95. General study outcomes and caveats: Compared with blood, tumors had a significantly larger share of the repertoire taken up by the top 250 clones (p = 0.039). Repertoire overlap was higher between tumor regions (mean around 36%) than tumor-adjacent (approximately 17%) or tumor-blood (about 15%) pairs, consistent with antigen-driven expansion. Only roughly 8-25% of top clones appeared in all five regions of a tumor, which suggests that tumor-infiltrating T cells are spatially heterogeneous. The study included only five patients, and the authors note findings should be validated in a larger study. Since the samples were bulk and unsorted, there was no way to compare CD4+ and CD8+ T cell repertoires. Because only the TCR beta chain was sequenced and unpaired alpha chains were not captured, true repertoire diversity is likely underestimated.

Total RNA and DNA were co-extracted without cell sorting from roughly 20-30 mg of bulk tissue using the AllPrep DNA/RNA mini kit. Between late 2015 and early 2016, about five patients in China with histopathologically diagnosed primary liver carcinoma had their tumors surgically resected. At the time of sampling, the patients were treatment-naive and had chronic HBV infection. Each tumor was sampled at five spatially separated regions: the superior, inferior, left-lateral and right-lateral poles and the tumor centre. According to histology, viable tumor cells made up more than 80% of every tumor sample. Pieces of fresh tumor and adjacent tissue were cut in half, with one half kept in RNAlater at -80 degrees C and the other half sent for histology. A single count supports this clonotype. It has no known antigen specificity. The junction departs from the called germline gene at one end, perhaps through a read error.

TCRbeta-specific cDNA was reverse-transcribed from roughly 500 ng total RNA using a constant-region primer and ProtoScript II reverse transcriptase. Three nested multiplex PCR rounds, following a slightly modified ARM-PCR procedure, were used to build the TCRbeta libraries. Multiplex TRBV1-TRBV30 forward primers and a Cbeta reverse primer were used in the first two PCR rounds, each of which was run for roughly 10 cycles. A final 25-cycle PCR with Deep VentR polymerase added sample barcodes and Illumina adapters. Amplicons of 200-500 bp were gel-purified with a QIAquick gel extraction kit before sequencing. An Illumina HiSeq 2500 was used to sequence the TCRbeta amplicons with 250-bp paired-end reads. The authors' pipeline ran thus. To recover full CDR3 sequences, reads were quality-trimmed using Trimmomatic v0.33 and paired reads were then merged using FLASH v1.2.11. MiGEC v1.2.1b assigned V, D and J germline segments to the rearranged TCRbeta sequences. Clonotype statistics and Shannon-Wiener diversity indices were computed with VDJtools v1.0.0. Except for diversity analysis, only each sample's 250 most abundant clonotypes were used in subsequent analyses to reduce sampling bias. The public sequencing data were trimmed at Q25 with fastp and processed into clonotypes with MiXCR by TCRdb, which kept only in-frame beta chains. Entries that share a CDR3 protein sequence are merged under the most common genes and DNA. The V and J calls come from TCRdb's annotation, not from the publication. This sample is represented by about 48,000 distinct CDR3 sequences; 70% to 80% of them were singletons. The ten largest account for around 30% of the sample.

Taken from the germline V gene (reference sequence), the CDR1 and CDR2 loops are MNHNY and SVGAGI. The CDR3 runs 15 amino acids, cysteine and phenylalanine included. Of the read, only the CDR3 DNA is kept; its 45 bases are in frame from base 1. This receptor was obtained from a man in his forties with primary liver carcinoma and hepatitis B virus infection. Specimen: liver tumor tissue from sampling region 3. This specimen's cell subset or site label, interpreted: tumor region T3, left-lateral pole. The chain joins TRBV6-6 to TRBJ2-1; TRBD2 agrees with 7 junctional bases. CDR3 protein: CAGRGLELAWYEQFF. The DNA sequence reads TGTGCCGGCAGAGGGCTGGAACTAGCGTGGTATGAGCAGTTCTTC.